The source of this TCR beta chain is a study of T-cell memory formation after mild COVID-19. Across the study: Most TCR clusters belonged to a single donor.

Study-wide results and caveats: Pre-infection memory contained some responding clones, which suggested that cross-reactive memory had joined. Shrinking CD4+ clones resided mostly in CM and EM, and CD8+ ones in EMRA.

About this clonotype itself: The antigen remains undetermined.

5'RACE primed from the constant segment yielded TCR alpha and TCR beta cDNA libraries bearing sample barcodes and UMIs. TCRdb re-called the 5' RACE reads through MiXCR, storing one row per CDR3 protein. The sample consists of some 270,000 distinct CDR3 sequences, less than 20% of them appearing once. V was clipped by 5 bases and J by 5 bases, with 19 bases between them. From germline, CDR1 is SSHAT and CDR2 FNYEAQ (reference sequence). CDR3 size: 15 residues. The sample taken for sequencing was PBMCs or a T cell subset sorted from them (not recorded which). The TCR sequence derives from an adult woman who had mild COVID-19 (a few samples of this study predate the infection). Cell type and time point are not known. The V call is TRBV7-7, the J call TRBJ2-7; D gene unclear. In DNA, the CDR3 is TGTGCCAGCAGCCCACGCCCCAGCGTTTTGGACGAGCAGTACTTC. Protein product: CASSPRPSVLDEQYF.